The 27 T cell receptor beta chains below were found in one sample sequenced in a study of vaccination effects on CD4 cells after COVID-19. ViraFEST used viral peptide pools to expand antigen-specific CD4+ T cells before sequencing. Having been cultured for roughly 11 days, the cells underwent CD4+ T cell isolation. No antigen has been identified for these receptors. Sequencing used immunoSEQ multiplex PCR; TCRdb keeps in-frame clones, though not all of them. The sample holds tens of thousands of clones, around 81% seen once. The source was CD4+ T cells from PBMCs cultured with HCoV-229E spike peptides, collected before COVID-19 vaccination. The origin of the receptors is a human donor who received a COVID-19 vaccine.

This clone was counted between two and nine times. CDR3 loop: CASSFTAQETQYF. CDR3 nucleotide sequence: TGCGCCAGCAGCTTCACCGCCCAGGAGACCCAGTACTTC. The rearrangement joins TRBV5-1 to TRBJ2-5; D unresolved. The V end lost 2 bases, the J end lost 5 bases, and 10 bases lay between the germline ends. Germline lookup yields CDR1 SGHRS and CDR2 YFSETQ. This CDR3 is 13 amino acids long.

This chain joins TRBV2 and TRBJ2-5; TRBD2 agrees at 10 bases. The CDR3 is 14 residues long. V lost 7 bases and J lost 7; bases outside the gene matches: 9. Germline V lookup: CDR1 SNHLY, CDR2 FYNNEI. The CDR3 loop reads CASNWAGTSVTQYF. The CDR3 region has the DNA TGTGCCAGCAATTGGGCCGGGACTAGCGTGACCCAGTACTTC.

J is TRBJ2-3 and V is TRBV24-1, with a tentative D call TRBD2 (5 bases). CDR1 is KGHDR and CDR2 is SFDVKD in the germline V gene. The CDR3 covers 15 residues. V dropped 2 bases and J dropped 2 bases, with 10 bases sitting between them. The CDR3 reads CATSDSAGYTDTQYF. The CDR3 nucleotides are TGTGCCACCAGTGATTCGGCGGGTTACACAGATACGCAGTATTTT.

The gene calls are TRBV9 and TRBJ1-2; the match to TRBD1 covers 12 bases. There are 17 residues in the CDR3. Trimming removed 0 bases from V and 4 bases from J; junction bases left unmatched: 7. Germline V gives CDR1 SGDLS, CDR2 YYNGEE. CDR3 region: CASSVGAGTGGGYGYTF. The CDR3 DNA follows: TGTGCCAGCAGCGTAGGCGCCGGGACAGGGGGCGGCTATGGCTACACCTTC.

The chain joins TRBV19 to TRBJ1-2, with a tentative D call TRBD1 (6 bases). The CDR3 length is 19 residues. V was cut by 4 bases and J by 2 bases, with 26 bases left in between. Per germline, CDR1 LNHDA and CDR2 SQIVND (reference sequence). The CDR3 region has the DNA TGTGCCAGTAGTACTCTATTTCAGACGGACAGTCTGGAGAACTATGGCTACACCTTC. Protein product: CASSTLFQTDSLENYGYTF.

The rearrangement uses TRBV12-3 or TRBV12-4 and TRBJ2-3; D ambiguous. The CDR3 extends over 13 amino acids. Trimming removed 3 bases at V and 7 bases at J, with 11 bases between. The CDR3 coding sequence is TGTGCCAGCAGTTTTCTTGGCACTTATACGCAGTATTTT. Translated: CASSFLGTYTQYF.

The gene calls are TRBV25-1 and TRBJ1-1; TRBD1 matches 7 bases. V trimming: 6 bases; J trimming: 5 bases; junction bases outside the gene matches: 9. The CDR3 runs to 14 residues. The V gene's germline CDR1 is MGHDK and CDR2 SYGVNS. Here the CDR3 DNA reads TGTGCCAGCAGGCAGACAGGGCTGATGACTGAAGCTTTCTTT. It yields the protein CASRQTGLMTEAFF. Full variable domain (missing parts from reference TRBV25-1 and TRBJ1-1): EADIYQTPRYLVIGTGKKITLECSQTMGHDKMYWYQQDPGMELHLIHYSYGVNSTEKGDLSSESTVSRIRTEHFPLTLESARPSHTSQYLCASRQTGLMTEAFFGQGTRLTVV.

A single count supports this clone. V is TRBV7-2 and J is TRBJ2-7; tentatively, D is TRBD2 (6 bases). Germline V gene lookup returns CDR1 SGHTA and CDR2 FQGNSA. V gave up 1 base and J gave up 2 bases, with 6 bases separating them. The CDR3 is made up of 13 amino acids. The CDR3 loop reads CASSLGTTYEQYV. CDR3 nucleotides: TGTGCCAGCAGCTTAGGGACTACCTACGAGCAGTACGTC.

The V and J genes are TRBV18 and TRBJ2-5; 9 bases align to TRBD1. Germline assignment: CDR1 KGHSH and CDR2 LQKENI. With V trimmed by 3 bases and J by 5 bases, 13 bases remained unmatched. There are 17 residues in the CDR3. Written as DNA, the CDR3 is TGTGCCAGCTCACCCCCCGGACAGGGGCGTAGTTCGGAGACCCAGTACTTC. As protein: CASSPPGQGRSSETQYF.

The chain has TRBV7-2 and TRBJ1-5; TRBD1 matches 7 bases. The germline CDR1 and CDR2 sequences are SGHTA and FQGNSA. This CDR3 has 17 amino acids. Unmatched junction bases numbered 11, after V lost 5 bases and J lost 1 base. The CDR3 nucleotides are TGTGCCAGCAGCGTCTTTACAGGGGCGGCGAGCAATCAGCCCCAGCATTTT. Amino acid sequence: CASSVFTGAASNQPQHF.

The chain employs TRBV25-1 and TRBJ1-5; D is uncertain. The length of the CDR3 is 13 residues. CDR1 is MGHDK and CDR2 is SYGVNS in the germline V gene. Trimming stripped 4 bases from V and 2 bases from J, with 6 bases between. CDR3 DNA: TGTGCCAGCAGTGGTCTCGGCAATCAGCCCCAGCATTTT. Encoded protein: CASSGLGNQPQHF.

The rearrangement links TRBV7-2 to TRBJ2-3, with D unresolved. The CDR3 has 15 amino acids. Trimming removed 5 bases at V and 0 bases at J, with 12 bases between. Germline V CDR1 and CDR2: SGHTA, FQGNSA. This chain's CDR3 is CASSGRAQSTDTQYF. The CDR3 DNA reads as TGTGCCAGCAGCGGACGGGCCCAAAGCACAGATACGCAGTATTTT.

The chain links TRBV6-5 to TRBJ1-6, with 10 bases that match TRBD1. J gave up 9 bases and V 8 bases, and 10 bases lay outside the gene matches. This CDR3 comprises 15 residues. The germline V gene has CDR1 MNHEY and CDR2 SVGAGI. CDR3 sequence: CASGFSGTGVSPLHF. The CDR3 DNA is TGTGCCAGCGGTTTTTCCGGGACAGGGGTTTCACCCCTCCACTTT.

The chain carries TRBV20-1 and TRBJ1-2, with D maybe TRBD1 (6 bases). Germline values: CDR1 DFQATT, CDR2 SNEGSKA (reference sequence). This CDR3 is built from 11 residues. V lost 4 bases and J 4 bases, leaving 7 bases between the germline ends. The CDR3 region has the DNA TGCAGTGCTATGGGGGCCTATGGCTACACCTTC. Its translation: CSAMGAYGYTF.

CDR3 DNA sequence: TGTGCCAGCAGCCGCGACGTGGACGTCTATGGCTACACCTTC. Its protein is CASSRDVDVYGYTF. The chain links TRBV9 to TRBJ1-2; no definite D call. Germline CDR1 and CDR2: SGDLS and YYNGEE. Deletions cut 4 bases from V and 4 bases from J, with 14 bases between. The CDR3 length is 14 residues.

This chain connects TRBV2 to TRBJ1-6, with 12 bases fitting TRBD1. Germline CDR1 and CDR2: SNHLY and FYNNEI. The CDR3 spans 17 residues. The V and J ends lost 6 bases and 7 bases, in that order; junction bases with no gene match: 10. The CDR3 region has the DNA TGTGCCAGCAGACGGGGACAGGGGGCATCGTTCAATTCACCCCTCCACTTT. Translated: CASRRGQGASFNSPLHF.

This clone was observed once. The chain joins TRBV6-2 or TRBV6-3 to TRBJ2-6; TRBD1 is a possible D gene (6 bases). With 5 bases removed from V and 0 bases from J, the gap between germline ends came to 14 bases. This CDR3 is built from 17 residues. Germline lookup yields CDR1 MNHEY and CDR2 SVGEGT. The CDR3 region is CASSEPGHRSGANVLTF. The CDR3 DNA follows: TGTGCCAGCAGTGAGCCGGGACACCGCTCTGGGGCCAACGTCCTGACTTTC.

The chain joins TRBV5-1 to TRBJ2-1; TRBD2 matches at 10 bases. V trimming: 4 bases; J trimming: 2 bases; junction bases outside the gene matches: 9. Germline CDR1 reads SGHRS; CDR2 reads YFSETQ. This CDR3 spans 17 amino acids. The CDR3 coding sequence is TGCGCCAGCAGCACTAGAGCGGGGGGGCAAACCTACAATGAGCAGTTCTTC. Translating it yields CASSTRAGGQTYNEQFF.

The genes are TRBV2 and TRBJ1-1; a possible D gene is TRBD1 (5 bases). The length of the CDR3 is 14 residues. V lost 4 bases, J lost 3 bases, and 12 bases lay in between. Germline lookup yields CDR1 SNHLY and CDR2 FYNNEI. CDR3 protein: CASSVAGLDTEAFF. CDR3 sequence (DNA): TGTGCCAGCAGTGTGGCAGGGTTGGACACTGAAGCTTTCTTT.

The V and J genes are TRBV18 and TRBJ1-3; no firm D call. V was trimmed by 3 bases and J by 1 base, leaving 13 bases between them. The CDR3 extends over 16 amino acids. The germline V gene encodes CDR1 KGHSH and CDR2 LQKENI. CDR3 amino acids: CASSPVDARSGNTIYF. The CDR3 region has the DNA TGTGCCAGCTCACCGGTGGATGCGCGTTCTGGAAACACCATATATTTT.

This sequence joins TRBV2 and TRBJ1-5; 8 nucleotides line up with TRBD1. Trimming took 4 bases from V and 6 from J; bases not matched to a gene: 5. Germline V gene data show CDR1 as SNHLY and CDR2 as FYNNEI. CDR3 length: 14 amino acids. Here the CDR3 reads CASSGQGAVQPQHF. The DNA of the CDR3 is TGTGCCAGCAGTGGGCAGGGGGCGGTTCAGCCCCAGCATTTT.

The chain links TRBV7-3 to TRBJ2-1; TRBD2 matches at 12 bases. This CDR3 has 15 residues. V dropped 5 bases and J dropped 8; count of bases not matched to a gene: 7. Germline CDR1 is SGHTA and CDR2 is FQGTGA. CDR3 protein: CASSLTSGGPHEQFF. CDR3 sequence (DNA): TGTGCCAGCAGCCTTACTAGCGGGGGGCCCCATGAGCAGTTCTTC.

This clone was recorded only once. The chain carries TRBV24-1 and TRBJ2-3; weak D call: TRBD2 (6 bases). Germline assignment: CDR1 KGHDR and CDR2 SFDVKD. CDR3 length: 14 amino acids. The V and J ends lost 4 bases and 1 base respectively, with 8 bases between them. DNA for the CDR3: TGTGCCACCAGTGACCAGCGGGGCACAGATACGCAGTATTTT. Amino acids: CATSDQRGTDTQYF.

CDR3 in DNA: TGTGCCAGCAGTGCGACCCAGGGTATCTCTGGAAACACCATATATTTT. Its translation is CASSATQGISGNTIYF. V and J are TRBV6-1 and TRBJ1-3, with TRBD1 as a possible D gene (5 bases). V lost 4 bases to trimming and J lost 0 bases, with 13 bases between them. The V gene's germline CDR1 is MNHNS and CDR2 SASEGT. The CDR3 covers 16 residues.

This clone was recorded a few times. The chain has TRBV18 and TRBJ2-1; weak D call: TRBD2 (6 bases). Germline V gives CDR1 KGHSH, CDR2 LQKENI. V lost 6 bases and J lost 6, with 18 bases in between. The CDR3 covers 15 residues. The CDR3 here is CASSQGLGRINEQFF. The CDR3 bases are TGTGCCAGCTCTCAGGGACTGGGGAGAATCAATGAGCAGTTCTTC.

The chain couples TRBV10-1 to TRBJ2-1; a weak D match, TRBD2 (6 bases). With 3 bases removed from V and 5 bases from J, the gap between germline ends came to 8 bases. Germline V gene sequence: CDR1 WNHNN, CDR2 SYGVQD (reference sequence). The CDR3 runs to 13 residues. The CDR3 DNA sequence: TGCGCCAGCAGTGAAGTAGCGGACAATGAGCAGTTCTTC. Its protein product is CASSEVADNEQFF.

The chain employs TRBV6-5 and TRBJ2-2, with 7 bases aligning to TRBD2. The CDR3 runs to 16 residues. V lost 1 base and J lost 4; bases outside the gene matches: 6. Germline assignment: CDR1 MNHEY and CDR2 SVGAGI. This CDR3 reads CASSYFQRGGTGELFF. The CDR3 nucleotides read TGTGCCAGCAGTTACTTCCAGCGGGGAGGCACCGGGGAGCTGTTTTTT.